This TCR beta chain derives from a study of blood T cell repertoires in COVID-19. Overall study context: COVID-19 samples from acute and convalescent phases originated in the United States, Italy and Spain.

In the original analysis: Nucleated cell counts were estimated from reference gene primer amplification. Some clones are missing from TCRdb's copy, which holds only in-frame ones; the method was immunoSEQ multiplex PCR. V and J calls and clone size are given by that table; D and trimming were obtained from the DNA. The profile covers about 69,000 clones, with 75% to 90% appearing a single time and 15% to 20% taken by the ten largest. The CDR3 sequence is 17 residues long. Trimming cost V 5 bases and J 1 base; bases outside gene matches: 6. Per the germline V gene, CDR1 is SNHLY and CDR2 is FYNNEI. The chain joins TRBV2 to TRBJ2-3, with 13 bases lining up with TRBD2. This TCR derives from a man aged 40-49 years with COVID-19, enrolled during active disease. Source material: peripheral blood. The CDR3 sequence: CASSRWTSGGGTDTQYF. The DNA of the CDR3 is TGTGCCAGCAGTCGTTGGACTAGCGGGGGCGGCACAGATACGCAGTATTTT. Filled out from reference TRBV2 and TRBJ2-3, the complete variable domain reads EPEVTQTPSHQVTQMGQEVILRCVPISNHLYFYWYRQILGQKVEFLVSFYNNEISEKSEIFDDQFSVERPDGSNFTLKIRSTKLEDSAMYFCASSRWTSGGGTDTQYFGPGTRLTVL.